This T cell receptor beta chain was sequenced in a study of shared clonotypes between healthy human individuals. Turning to the study itself: There were three CD4 naive, three CD4 memory, two CD8 naive and one CD8 memory plates per donor.

Method: immunoSEQ multiplex PCR; TCRdb's copy keeps in-frame clones and lacks some. Of about 2.4 million clones in the sample, approximately 90% were seen once. Remarks on this clone: The sample carries other DNA sequences with the same CDR3.

The CDR3 is 13 amino acids. Germline-derived CDR1 and CDR2 are MNHNY and SVGAGI (reference sequence). The V end was cut by 2 bases, the J end by 1 base, with 5 bases between. The genes are TRBV6-6 and TRBJ1-1; D possibly corresponds to TRBD1 (5 bases). Sequenced input: naive CD4+ T cells sorted from blood. Subset specified: CD45RA+ positively selected. The source of this sequence is a man aged 18 to 29 in good health. In DNA form, the CDR3 reads TGTGCCAGCAGTTACGACAGGAACACTGAAGCTTTCTTT. It codes for CASSYDRNTEAFF.